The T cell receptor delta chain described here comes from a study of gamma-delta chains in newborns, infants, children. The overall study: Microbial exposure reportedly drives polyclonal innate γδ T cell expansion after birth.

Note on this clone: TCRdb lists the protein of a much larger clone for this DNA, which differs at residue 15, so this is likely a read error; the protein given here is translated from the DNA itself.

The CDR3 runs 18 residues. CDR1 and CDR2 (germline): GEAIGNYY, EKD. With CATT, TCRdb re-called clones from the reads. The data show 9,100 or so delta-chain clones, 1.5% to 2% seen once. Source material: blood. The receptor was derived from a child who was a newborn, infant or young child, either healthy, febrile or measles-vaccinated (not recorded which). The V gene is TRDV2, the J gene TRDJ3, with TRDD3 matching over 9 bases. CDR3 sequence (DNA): TGTGCCTGTGACGGGGGATACCCCTTCTCCTGGGACACCCGACGGATGTTTTTC. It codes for CACDGGYPFSWDTRRMFF.